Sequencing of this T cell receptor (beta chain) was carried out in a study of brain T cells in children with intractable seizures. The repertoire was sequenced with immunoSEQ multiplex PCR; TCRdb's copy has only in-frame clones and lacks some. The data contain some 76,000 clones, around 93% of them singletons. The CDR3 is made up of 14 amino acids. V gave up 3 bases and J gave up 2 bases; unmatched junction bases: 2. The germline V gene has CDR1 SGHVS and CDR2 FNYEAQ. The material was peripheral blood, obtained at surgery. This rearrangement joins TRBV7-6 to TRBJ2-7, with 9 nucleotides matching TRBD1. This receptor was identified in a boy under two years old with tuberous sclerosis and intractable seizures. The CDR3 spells CASSFGTGTYEQYF. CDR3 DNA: TGTGCCAGCAGCTTCGGGACAGGGACCTACGAGCAGTACTTC.